This T cell receptor beta chain was captured in a study of Graves' ophthalmopathy and Graves' hyperthyroidism. The sequenced template was RNA, covering the TCR beta CDR3 region. In the first round, RT-PCR was carried out with HTBI primers, and a multiplex PCR formed the second round. TCRdb re-analysed the multiplex PCR reads in MiXCR, keeping a single row per CDR3 protein. The repertoire holds some 520,000 distinct CDR3 sequences, with approximately 15% as singletons. Germline CDR1 is DFQATT and CDR2 is SNEGSKA (reference sequence). The CDR3 has 13 amino acids. The germline V and J ends were trimmed by 1 base and 3 bases, with 9 bases remaining between them. This clonotype appeared many times.

V is TRBV20-1 and J is TRBJ1-1; D gene uncertain. The clonotype originates from a woman in her 30s with Graves' ophthalmopathy. Sequenced material: blood. As DNA, the CDR3 is TGCAGTGCTAGAGTCGACTTTGACACTGAAGCTTTCTTT. This sequence encodes CSARVDFDTEAFF.